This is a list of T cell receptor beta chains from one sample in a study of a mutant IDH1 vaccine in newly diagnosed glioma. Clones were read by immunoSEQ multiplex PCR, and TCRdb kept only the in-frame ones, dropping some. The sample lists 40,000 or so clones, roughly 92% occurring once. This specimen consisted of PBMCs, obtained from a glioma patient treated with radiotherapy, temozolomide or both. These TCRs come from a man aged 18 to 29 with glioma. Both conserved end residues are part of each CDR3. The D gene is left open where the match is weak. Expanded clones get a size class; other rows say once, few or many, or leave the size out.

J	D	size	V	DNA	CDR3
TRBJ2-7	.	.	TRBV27	TGTGCCAGCAGTAGCTCTGGGGACGAGCAGTACTTC	CASSSSGDEQYF
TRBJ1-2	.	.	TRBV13	TGTGCCAGCAGCCAATCGAGGGGGTGGGGATATGGCTACACCTTC	CASSQSRGWGYGYTF
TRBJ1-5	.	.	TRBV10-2	TGCGCCAGCTCGGCAGATAGCAATCAGCCCCAGCATTTT	CASSADSNQPQHF
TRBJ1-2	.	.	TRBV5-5	TGTGCCAGCAGCTGGACCCGGGACAACTATGGCTACACCTTC	CASSWTRDNYGYTF
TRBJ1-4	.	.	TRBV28	TGTGCCAGCAGTTCAGAGTCTAGGAATGAAAAACTGTTTTTT	CASSSESRNEKLFF
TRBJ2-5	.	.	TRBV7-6	TGTGCCAGCAGCCGAGACCAGGGAGAGACCCAGTACTTC	CASSRDQGETQYF
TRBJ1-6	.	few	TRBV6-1	TGTGCCAGCAGTGGCTCAGGGTCCCGAGGGGGTTCACCCCTCCACTTT	CASSGSGSRGGSPLHF
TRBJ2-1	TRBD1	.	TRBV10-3	TGTGCCATCAGTGTTAGACAGGGCGGTGAGCAGTTCTTC	CAISVRQGGEQFF
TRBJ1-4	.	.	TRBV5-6	TGTGCCAGCAGCAGGGAACATGGAGGTGAAAAACTGTTTTTT	CASSREHGGEKLFF
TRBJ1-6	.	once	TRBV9	TGTGCCAGCAGCGTAGACGTCGGCTATAATTCACCCCTCCACTTT	CASSVDVGYNSPLHF
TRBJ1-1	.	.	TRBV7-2	TGTGCCAGCAGTCCAGGGGACCCTGAAGCTTTCTTT	CASSPGDPEAFF
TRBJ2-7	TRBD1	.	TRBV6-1	TGTGCCAGCAGTCCCCCGGGGACAGGGCGTTACGAGCAGTACTTC	CASSPPGTGRYEQYF
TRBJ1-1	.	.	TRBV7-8	TGTGCCAGCACCTTTTCAGGGGTCCCTGAAGCTTTCTTT	CASTFSGVPEAFF
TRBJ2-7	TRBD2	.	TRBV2	TGTGCCAGCAGTGAGGCCGGGGGGGAGACTAGCTCCTACGAGCAGTACTTC	CASSEAGGETSSYEQYF
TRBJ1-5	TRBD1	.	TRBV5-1	TGCGCCAGCAGCCCCTGGACAGGGGAGGATCAGCCCCAGCATTTT	CASSPWTGEDQPQHF
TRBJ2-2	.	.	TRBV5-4	TGTGCCAGCTCCGCCGAGGCTAACACCGGGGAGCTGTTTTTT	CASSAEANTGELFF
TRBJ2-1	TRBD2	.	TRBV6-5	TGTGCCAGCAGTTACGGGGGCGGGAGGGTCCGCAATGAGCAGTTCTTC	CASSYGGGRVRNEQFF
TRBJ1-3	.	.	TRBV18	TGTGCCGGAGCCACCGCGGAGGGAAACACCATATATTTT	CAGATAEGNTIYF
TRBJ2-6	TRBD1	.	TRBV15	TGTGCCACCAGCAGAGAACCGACAGGGACTGGGGCCAACGTCCTGACTTTC	CATSREPTGTGANVLTF
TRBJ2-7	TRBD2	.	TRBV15	TGTGCCACCAGCAGAGGGGCTAGCGGGAACTACGAGCAGTACTTC	CATSRGASGNYEQYF
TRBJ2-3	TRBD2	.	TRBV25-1	TGTGCCAGCAGTCCAAGGGCGGGAGGTACAGATACGCAGTATTTT	CASSPRAGGTDTQYF
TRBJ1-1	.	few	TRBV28	TGTGCCAGCAGTTTGGGGACTGAAGCTTTCTTT	CASSLGTEAFF
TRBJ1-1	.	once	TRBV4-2	TGTGCCAGCAGCCAAGTAGGGGACGCTGGTAGAGCTTTCTTT	CASSQVGDAGRAFF
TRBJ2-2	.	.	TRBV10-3	TGTGCCATCAGTGGGTTGGATAACACCGGGGAGCTGTTTTTT	CAISGLDNTGELFF
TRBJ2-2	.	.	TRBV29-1	TGCAGCGTTGGTCAGACCACCGGGGAGCTGTTTTTT	CSVGQTTGELFF
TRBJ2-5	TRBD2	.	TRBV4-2	TGTGCCAGCAGCCAAGATAGCCTCCTTGGGGCTAGCGGGAGGGGTGGGCAAGAGACCCAGTACTTC	CASSQDSLLGASGRGGQETQYF
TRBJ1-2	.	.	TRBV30	TGTGCCTGGAGTGCCCTCTCTGGCTACACCTTC	CAWSALSGYTF
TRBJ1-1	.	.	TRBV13	TGTGCCAGCAGCCTGGAAGGGAACACTGAAGCTTTCTTT	CASSLEGNTEAFF
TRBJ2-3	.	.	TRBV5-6	TGTGCCAGCAGCTTGGCCGATACGCAGTATTTT	CASSLADTQYF
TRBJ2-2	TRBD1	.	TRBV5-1	TGCGCCAGCAGCCCCGACAGGGCCCTTAACACCGGGGAGCTGTTTTTT	CASSPDRALNTGELFF
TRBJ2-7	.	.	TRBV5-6	TGTGCCAGCAGCTCCCTTGGTAGCTCCTACGAGCAGTACTTC	CASSSLGSSYEQYF
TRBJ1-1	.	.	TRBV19	TGTGCCAGTAGGACAGGGAACACTGAAGCTTTCTTT	CASRTGNTEAFF
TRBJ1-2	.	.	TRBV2	TGTGCCAGCAGTGAAAAGCTGGCAGGCACCTTC	CASSEKLAGTF
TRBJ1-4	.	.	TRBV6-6	TGTGCCAGCAGTTTGACAGTTTCAACTAATGAAAAACTGTTTTTT	CASSLTVSTNEKLFF
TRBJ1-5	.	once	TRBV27	TGTGCCAGCAGTTTAGAGGGTGGGCCCCAGCATTTT	CASSLEGGPQHF
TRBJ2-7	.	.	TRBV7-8	TGTGCCAGCAGCCGCACACATACCTACGAGCAGTACTTC	CASSRTHTYEQYF
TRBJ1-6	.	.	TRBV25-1	TGTGCCAGCAGTGAATTGGGTTCACCCCTCCACTTT	CASSELGSPLHF
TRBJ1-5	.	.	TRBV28	TGTGCCAGCAGCTCCCCCATGGACGGTCAGCCCCAGCATTTT	CASSSPMDGQPQHF
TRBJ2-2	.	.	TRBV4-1	TGCGCCAGCAGCCAAGGCGCCGGGGCAGGTACCGGGGAGCTGTTTTTT	CASSQGAGAGTGELFF
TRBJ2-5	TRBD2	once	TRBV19	TGTGCCAGTAGTCCGCGGACTAGCGGGGTACTCCAAGAGACCCAGTACTTC	CASSPRTSGVLQETQYF
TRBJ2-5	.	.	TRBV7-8	TGTGCCAGCAGCTTAGTGGGGGGGCTCCAAGAGACCCAGTACTTC	CASSLVGGLQETQYF
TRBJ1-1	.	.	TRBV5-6	TGTGCCAGCAGCCCGACGGGGCACACTGAAGCTTTCTTT	CASSPTGHTEAFF
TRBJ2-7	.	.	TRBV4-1	TGCGCCAGCAGCCAACTAGCAACGGTCCACGAGCAGTACTTC	CASSQLATVHEQYF
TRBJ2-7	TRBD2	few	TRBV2	TGTGCCAGCATGACGGGGACTAGCGCCTACGAGCAGTACTTC	CASMTGTSAYEQYF
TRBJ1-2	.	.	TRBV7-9	TGTGCCAGCAGTCCCGGGGGCTACACCTTC	CASSPGGYTF